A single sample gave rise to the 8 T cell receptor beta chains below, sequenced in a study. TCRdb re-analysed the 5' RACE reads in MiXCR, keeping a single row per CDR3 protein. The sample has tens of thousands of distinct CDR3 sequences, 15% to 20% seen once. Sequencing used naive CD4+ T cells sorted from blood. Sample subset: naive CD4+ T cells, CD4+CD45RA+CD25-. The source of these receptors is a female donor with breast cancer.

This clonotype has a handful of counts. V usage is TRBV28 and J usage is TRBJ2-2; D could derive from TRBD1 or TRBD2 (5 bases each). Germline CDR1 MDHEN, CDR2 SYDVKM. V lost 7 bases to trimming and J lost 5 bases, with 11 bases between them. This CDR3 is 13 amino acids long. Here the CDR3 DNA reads TGTGCCAGCACCTTGGGGGTAACCGGGGAGCTGTTTTTT. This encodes CASTLGVTGELFF.

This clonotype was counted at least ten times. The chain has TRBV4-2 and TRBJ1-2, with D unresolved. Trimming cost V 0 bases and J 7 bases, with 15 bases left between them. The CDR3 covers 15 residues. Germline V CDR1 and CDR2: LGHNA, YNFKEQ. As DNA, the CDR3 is TGTGCCAGCAGCCAAGAAAATTGGGGAAATGGTGGCTACACCTTC. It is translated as CASSQENWGNGGYTF.

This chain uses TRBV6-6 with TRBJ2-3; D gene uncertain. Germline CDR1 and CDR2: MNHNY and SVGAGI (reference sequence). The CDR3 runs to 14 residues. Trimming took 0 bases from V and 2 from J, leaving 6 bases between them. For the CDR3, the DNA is TGTGCCAGCAGTTACTCGGTGACCACAGATACGCAGTATTTT. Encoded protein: CASSYSVTTDTQYF.

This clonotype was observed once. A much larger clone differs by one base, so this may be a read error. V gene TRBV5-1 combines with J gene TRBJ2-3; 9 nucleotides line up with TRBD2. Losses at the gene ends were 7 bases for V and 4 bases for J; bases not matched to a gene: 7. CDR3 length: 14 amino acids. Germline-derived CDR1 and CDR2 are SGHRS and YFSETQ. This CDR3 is CASGVTSGSDTQYF. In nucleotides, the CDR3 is TGCGCCAGCGGCGTGACTAGCGGCTCAGATACGCAGTATTTT. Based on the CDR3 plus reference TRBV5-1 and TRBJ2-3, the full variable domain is KAGVTQTPRYLIKTRGQQVTLSCSPISGHRSVSWYQQTPGQGLQFLFEYFSETQRNKGNFPGRFSGRQFSNSRSEMNVSTLELGDSALYLCASGVTSGSDTQYFGPGTRLTVL.

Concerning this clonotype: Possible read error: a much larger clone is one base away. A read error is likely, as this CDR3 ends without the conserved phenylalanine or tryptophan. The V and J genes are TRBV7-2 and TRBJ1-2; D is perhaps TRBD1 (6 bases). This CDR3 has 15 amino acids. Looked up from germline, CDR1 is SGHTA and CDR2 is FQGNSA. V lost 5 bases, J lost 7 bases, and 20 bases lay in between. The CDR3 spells CASSPYIPDSSGYTS. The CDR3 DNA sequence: TGTGCCAGCAGCCCATACATTCCGGACAGCTCTGGCTACACCTCC.

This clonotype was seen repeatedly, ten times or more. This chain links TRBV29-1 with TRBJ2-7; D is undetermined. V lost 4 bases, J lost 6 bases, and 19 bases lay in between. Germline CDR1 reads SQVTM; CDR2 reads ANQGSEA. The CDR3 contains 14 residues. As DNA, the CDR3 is TGCAGCGTTGGAAAGGCCGCAACCAACGGCGAGCAGTACTTC. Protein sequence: CSVGKAATNGEQYF.

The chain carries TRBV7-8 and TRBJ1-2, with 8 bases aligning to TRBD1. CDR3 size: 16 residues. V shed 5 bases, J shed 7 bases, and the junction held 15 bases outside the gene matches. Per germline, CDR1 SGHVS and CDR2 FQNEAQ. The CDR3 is CASSGGQGAHLGGYTF. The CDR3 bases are TGTGCCAGCAGCGGCGGTCAGGGGGCCCACTTGGGTGGCTACACCTTC.

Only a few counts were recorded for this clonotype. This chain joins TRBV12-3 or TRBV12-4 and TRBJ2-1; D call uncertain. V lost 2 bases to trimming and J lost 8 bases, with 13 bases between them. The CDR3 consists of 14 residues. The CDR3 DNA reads TGTGCCAGCAGTTTAAGGGTCGCAGCTCATGAGCAGTTCTTC. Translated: CASSLRVAAHEQFF.